This TCR beta chain emerged from a study of cytomegalovirus exposure and HLA in healthy donors. This clone has a count of ten or more. What it binds is unknown. Overall study findings and caveats: Cytomegalovirus status, reportedly, was diagnosed with high specificity and sensitivity by the classifier.

Per germline, CDR1 LGHNA and CDR2 YSLEER. The CDR3 extends over 14 amino acids. Trimming removed 3 bases at V and 6 bases at J, with 14 bases between. The PCR used 60 Vbeta and 13 Jbeta primers. Measured with immunoSEQ multiplex PCR; TCRdb has only the in-frame clones, and not every one. The profile shows about 120,000 clones, 9% to 10% of them singletons. The sequence came from a man aged 25 to 40 in good health and CMV-seronegative. Sequenced input: PBMCs. This sequence joins TRBV4-3 and TRBJ1-1, with D possibly matching TRBD1 (5 bases). The CDR3 DNA follows: TGCGCCAGCAGCCAGAGGACGGGGGACGCTGAAGCTTTCTTT. It codes for CASSQRTGDAEAFF.